One and the same sample provided the 25 T cell receptor beta chains below, sequenced in a study of cytomegalovirus exposure and HLA in healthy donors. Both 60 Vbeta primers and 13 Jbeta primers went into the PCR. Measured with immunoSEQ multiplex PCR; TCRdb has only the in-frame clones, and not every one. The sample records 150,000 to 200,000 clones, roughly 80% being singletons. Sequencing was done on a sample of PBMCs. All receptors come from a female donor in good health and CMV-seronegative.

This clone was seen a single time. The V gene is TRBV28, the J gene TRBJ1-1, with a possible D match to TRBD1 (5 bases). Trimming removed 7 bases from V and 1 base from J, with 7 bases in between. In germline, CDR1 is MDHEN, CDR2 SYDVKM. CDR3 length equals 12 residues. The CDR3 sequence: CASNGGNTEAFF. The CDR3 bases are TGTGCCAGCAACGGGGGGAACACTGAAGCTTTCTTT. Full variable domain (remainder filled in from reference TRBV28 and TRBJ1-1): DVKVTQSSRYLVKRTGEKVFLECVQDMDHENMFWYRQDPGLGLRLIYFSYDVKMKEKGDIPEGYSVSREKKERFSLILESASTNQTSMYLCASNGGNTEAFFGQGTRLTVV.

The chain uses TRBV19 and TRBJ2-5, with 9 bases identical to TRBD1. Germline CDR1 reads LNHDA; CDR2 reads SQIVND (reference sequence). CDR3 length: 13 residues. V dropped 5 bases and J dropped 5; count of bases not matched to a gene: 3. The CDR3 here is CASSSDRGETQYF. In nucleotides, the CDR3 is TGTGCCAGTAGTTCCGACAGGGGGGAGACCCAGTACTTC.

The rearrangement links TRBV27 to TRBJ2-3; 7 bases match TRBD1. Trimming removed 6 bases from V and 0 bases from J; junction bases left unmatched: 6. The germline V gene encodes CDR1 MNHEY and CDR2 SMNVEV (reference sequence). The CDR3 covers 15 residues. Written as DNA, the CDR3 is TGTGCCAGCAGCCGGGACAGTCTTAGCACAGATACGCAGTATTTT. Residues: CASSRDSLSTDTQYF.

This chain uses TRBV19 with TRBJ1-2; 8 bases are a match to TRBD1. In germline, CDR1 is LNHDA, CDR2 SQIVND (reference sequence). Germline trimming cut 9 bases from V and 4 bases from J; bases unmatched to any gene: 10. This CDR3 contains 14 residues. The CDR3, as DNA: TGTGCCAGGGCCTACAGGGGGTCCCGCTATGGCTACACCTTC. It codes for CARAYRGSRYGYTF.

The V gene is TRBV6-1, the J gene TRBJ1-1; D perhaps matches TRBD1 (5 bases). The CDR3 spans 14 residues. With 0 bases removed from V and 6 bases from J, the gap between germline ends came to 11 bases. The germline V gene encodes CDR1 MNHNS and CDR2 SASEGT. The CDR3 region has the DNA TGTGCCAGCAGTGAAGCAGTTCAGGGCGCTGAAGCTTTCTTT. Translating it yields CASSEAVQGAEAFF.

The genes are TRBV4-1 and TRBJ2-1, with 10 nucleotides matching TRBD2. Unmatched junction bases numbered 8, after V lost 4 bases and J lost 8 bases. CDR3 size: 15 residues. Per germline, CDR1 MGHRA and CDR2 YSYEKL. In nucleotides, the CDR3 is TGCGCCAGCAGCCTCCTAGCGGGAGTAATGGATGAGCAGTTCTTC. It is translated as CASSLLAGVMDEQFF.

This chain connects TRBV6-4 to TRBJ2-3; D is possibly TRBD2 (5 bases). The V end was cut by 10 bases, the J end by 0 bases, with 11 bases between. Germline CDR1 is MRHNA and CDR2 is SNTAGT. The CDR3 totals 13 residues. CDR3 bases: TGTGCCACCAGGACTTCTAGCACAGATACGCAGTATTTT. It yields the protein CATRTSSTDTQYF.

V is TRBV4-3 and J is TRBJ2-5, with D unclear. The CDR3 consists of 13 residues. The germline gives CDR1 LGHNA, CDR2 YSLEER. Trimming took 0 bases from V and 5 from J, leaving 7 bases between them. CDR3 in amino acids: CASSQEFGETQYF. DNA of the CDR3: TGCGCCAGCAGCCAAGAGTTCGGGGAGACCCAGTACTTC.

The rearrangement links TRBV6-1 to TRBJ2-1; TRBD1 might be the D (7 bases). From germline, CDR1 is MNHNS and CDR2 SASEGT. V was cut by 3 bases and J by 6 bases, with 9 bases left in between. The CDR3 is 13 residues long. DNA for the CDR3: TGTGCCAGCAGTGACCAGGGGGGCAATGAGCAGTTCTTC. This sequence encodes CASSDQGGNEQFF.

The chain joins TRBV7-9 to TRBJ2-7, with 7 nucleotides matching TRBD1. V gave up 3 bases and J gave up 4 bases; unmatched junction bases: 9. The germline gives CDR1 SEHNR, CDR2 FQNEAQ (reference sequence). This CDR3 contains 15 residues. CDR3 region: CASSLGDRSSYEQYF. In DNA form, the CDR3 reads TGTGCCAGCAGCTTGGGGGACAGATCTTCTTACGAGCAGTACTTC.

The CDR3 nucleotides are TGTGCCAGCAGTTACGGCGGGTTATCAGATACGCAGTATTTT. It specifies CASSYGGLSDTQYF. The chain carries TRBV27 and TRBJ2-3; D might be TRBD2 (5 bases). Trimming removed 4 bases from V and 4 bases from J, with 12 bases in between. The CDR3 covers 14 residues. In germline, CDR1 is MNHEY, CDR2 SMNVEV (reference sequence).

The sample holds a few counts of this clone. The J gene is TRBJ1-6, the V gene TRBV25-1; TRBD1 might be the D (5 bases). Germline V CDR1 and CDR2: MGHDK, SYGVNS. Trimming left V 4 bases short and J 11 bases short, with 18 bases between. The CDR3 runs 15 residues. The CDR3 sequence is CASSVGGGDVTPLHF. The DNA for the CDR3 is TGTGCCAGCAGTGTGGGGGGGGGAGATGTGACACCCCTCCACTTT. The full variable domain, completed using reference TRBV25-1 and TRBJ1-6, is EADIYQTPRYLVIGTGKKITLECSQTMGHDKMYWYQQDPGMELHLIHYSYGVNSTEKGDLSSESTVSRIRTEHFPLTLESARPSHTSQYLCASSVGGGDVTPLHFGNGTRLTVT.

The V and J genes are TRBV5-1 and TRBJ1-1, with D possibly matching TRBD1 (6 bases). Germline CDR1 reads SGHRS; CDR2 reads YFSETQ. The V gene lost 4 bases and the J gene lost 5 bases, with 15 bases spanning the gap. CDR3 length: 14 residues. The CDR3 DNA reads as TGCGCCAGCAGCCCACAGGGTATCAGGACTGAAGCTTTCTTT. Its translation is CASSPQGIRTEAFF.

The rearrangement joins TRBV28 to TRBJ2-5; D is uncertain. This CDR3 region has 13 residues. V lost 3 bases, J lost 4 bases, and 9 bases lay in between. CDR1 and CDR2 from the germline V gene are MDHEN and SYDVKM. The CDR3 sequence: CASSFVRTETQYF. The DNA for the CDR3 is TGTGCCAGCAGTTTTGTGCGAACAGAGACCCAGTACTTC.

The chain joins TRBV18 to TRBJ1-5; possibly TRBD1 for D (5 bases). CDR1 KGHSH and CDR2 LQKENI come from the germline V gene. This CDR3 has 14 amino acids. V was trimmed by 2 bases and J by 5 bases, leaving 10 bases between them. The CDR3 nucleotides read TGTGCCAGCTCACCATCCAGGGATGATCAGCCCCAGCATTTT. It is translated as CASSPSRDDQPQHF.

The chain recombines TRBV29-1 with TRBJ2-1; 8 bases agree with TRBD1. Germline V gives CDR1 SQVTM, CDR2 ANQGSEA. The CDR3 extends over 16 amino acids. The V gene end was trimmed by 4 bases and the J gene end by 4 bases; junction bases not matched to a gene: 12. As DNA, the CDR3 is TGCAGCGTTGCGCCGACCCGGGACAGGATTTACAATGAGCAGTTCTTC. Amino acids: CSVAPTRDRIYNEQFF.

This CDR3 reads CSVEQVQSGANVLTF. The CDR3 DNA follows: TGCAGCGTTGAGCAAGTACAGTCCGGGGCCAACGTCCTGACTTTC. The chain has TRBV29-1 and TRBJ2-6; D is ambiguous. The V and J ends lost 3 bases and 4 bases respectively, with 13 bases between them. The CDR3 is made up of 15 amino acids. From germline, CDR1 is SQVTM and CDR2 ANQGSEA.

The V gene is TRBV9, the J gene TRBJ2-1; 9 nucleotides match TRBD2. This CDR3 contains 17 residues. CDR1 is SGDLS, CDR2 YYNGEE, per germline. J lost 0 bases, V lost 0 bases, and 4 bases had no gene match. CDR3 nucleotide sequence: TGTGCCAGCAGCGTAGGGGGACTAGCAATCTCCTACAATGAGCAGTTCTTC. Translation gives CASSVGGLAISYNEQFF.

The chain links TRBV4-1 to TRBJ2-4; tentative D call: TRBD1 (6 bases). Looked up from germline, CDR1 is MGHRA and CDR2 is YSYEKL. This CDR3 region has 15 residues. V was trimmed by 2 bases and J by 7 bases, leaving 15 bases between them. The CDR3 DNA is TGCGCCAGCAGCCAACTCATGGACAGTGGGAACATTCAGTACTTC. This sequence encodes CASSQLMDSGNIQYF.

The CDR3 bases are TGTGCCAGCTTTGGGACCGGGAGGAAGGGCTACGAGCAGTACTTC. It yields the protein CASFGTGRKGYEQYF. V usage is TRBV27 and J usage is TRBJ2-7; 7 bases align to TRBD2. Germline CDR1 MNHEY, CDR2 SMNVEV (reference sequence). This CDR3 contains 15 residues. J was trimmed by 3 bases and V by 8 bases; bases with no gene match: 13.

This sequence joins TRBV13 and TRBJ2-7; 7 bases are a match to TRBD2. Trimming removed 5 bases from V and 1 base from J; junction bases left unmatched: 11. The CDR3 runs to 16 residues. CDR1 PRHDT and CDR2 FYEKMQ come from the germline V gene (reference sequence). CDR3 amino acids: CASSPTGLTYSYEQYF. CDR3 nucleotide sequence: TGTGCCAGCAGCCCCACGGGACTAACCTATTCCTACGAGCAGTACTTC.

V and J are TRBV19 and TRBJ1-6, with D maybe TRBD1 (5 bases). The CDR3 covers 15 residues. Germline loops: CDR1 LNHDA, CDR2 SQIVND (reference sequence). V shed 3 bases and J shed 9 bases, with 15 bases lying between them. DNA for the CDR3: TGTGCCAGTAGTATTGATCCAGGGATGGGTTCACCCCTCCACTTT. Amino acid sequence: CASSIDPGMGSPLHF.

This chain links TRBV9 with TRBJ2-2, with unresolved D. CDR1 SGDLS and CDR2 YYNGEE come from the germline V gene. The CDR3 totals 17 residues. Trimming took off 0 bases at V and 0 bases at J, with 12 bases between the two ends. CDR3 protein: CASSVALLDSNTGELFF. The CDR3 region has the DNA TGTGCCAGCAGCGTAGCGCTCCTTGACTCGAACACCGGGGAGCTGTTTTTT.

The chain employs TRBV30 and TRBJ2-5; D is possibly TRBD1 (5 bases). V was cut by 2 bases and J by 4 bases, with 8 bases left in between. Per the germline V gene, CDR1 is GTSNPN and CDR2 is SVGIG (reference sequence). The CDR3 length is 12 residues. CDR3 in DNA: TGTGCCTGGAGTAAGGACACAGAGACCCAGTACTTC. Translation gives CAWSKDTETQYF.

The chain combines TRBV7-2 with TRBJ1-5, with D possibly matching TRBD1 (6 bases). The V and J ends lost 2 bases and 0 bases respectively, with 8 bases between them. The CDR3 totals 15 residues. Germline loops: CDR1 SGHTA, CDR2 FQGNSA. The CDR3 DNA is TGTGCCAGCAGCTTAAGGACAGTTAGCAATCAGCCCCAGCATTTT. It encodes CASSLRTVSNQPQHF.